One and the same sample provided the 20 T cell receptor beta chains below, sequenced in a study of spatial heterogeneity in lung cancer. Time point of the sample: blood at routine non-recurrence follow-up after resection. TCRdb passed the 5' RACE reads through MiXCR, listing each CDR3 protein once. There are 110,000 or so distinct CDR3 sequences in the sample; under 14% occur only once, and 24% lies in the top ten. This specimen consisted of PBMCs, obtained at follow-up. All receptors come from a female donor with early-stage non-small cell lung cancer.

The table lists this clonotype with many counts. J is TRBJ2-5 and V is TRBV29-1; 15 nucleotides match TRBD2. The germline CDR1 and CDR2 sequences are SQVTM and ANQGSEA. The CDR3 runs 16 residues. With V trimmed by 6 bases and J by 4 bases, 9 bases remained unmatched. DNA of the CDR3: TGCAGCGTGGATCGGACTAGCGGGAGGGCCAGAGAGACCCAGTACTTC. Protein product: CSVDRTSGRARETQYF. Looking up the rest from reference TRBV29-1 and TRBJ2-5 gives the full variable domain: SAVISQKPSRDICQRGTSLTIQCQVDSQVTMMFWYRQQPGQSLTLIATANQGSEATYESGFVIDKFPISRPNLTFSTLTVSNMSPEDSSIYLCSVDRTSGRARETQYFGPGTRLLVL.

This chain joins TRBV4-3 and TRBJ1-1, with TRBD1 matching over 9 bases. V shed 0 bases, J shed 10 bases, and the junction held 12 bases outside the gene matches. CDR3 size: 16 residues. Germline-derived CDR1 and CDR2 are LGHNA and YSLEER. This CDR3 is CASSQDRTGADFRAFF. Here the CDR3 DNA reads TGCGCCAGCAGCCAAGACCGGACAGGGGCCGACTTTCGAGCTTTCTTT.

The gene calls are TRBV12-3 or TRBV12-4 and TRBJ2-2, with no clear D. This CDR3 region has 14 residues. The V end lost 8 bases, the J end lost 0 bases, and 10 bases lay between the germline ends. The CDR3 spells CASGRSANTGELFF. For the CDR3, the DNA is TGTGCCAGCGGCAGGAGTGCGAACACCGGGGAGCTGTTTTTT.

J is TRBJ1-4 and V is TRBV27; perhaps TRBD1 as D (5 bases). V was cut by 7 bases and J by 6 bases, with 18 bases left in between. The CDR3 is made up of 15 amino acids. In germline, CDR1 is MNHEY, CDR2 SMNVEV (reference sequence). The CDR3 DNA follows: TGTGCCAGCAATTCCGAGGGGCGCTTGGATGAAAAACTGTTTTTT. This sequence encodes CASNSEGRLDEKLFF.

The rearrangement uses TRBV6-5 and TRBJ1-1; D unclear. The CDR3 loop spans 14 amino acids. Germline V CDR1 and CDR2: MNHEY, SVGAGI. Trimming shortened V by 1 base and J by 5 bases, and 11 bases separated the two germline ends. CDR3 DNA sequence: TGTGCCAGCAGTTACTTTGGGTCGCGGACTGAAGCTTTCTTT. This sequence encodes CASSYFGSRTEAFF.

This clonotype was counted a few times. J is TRBJ2-7 and V is TRBV28; the match to TRBD1 covers 7 bases. The ends lost 4 bases at V and 0 bases at J; junction bases unmatched: 12. The CDR3 totals 17 residues. Germline-derived CDR1 and CDR2 are MDHEN and SYDVKM. The CDR3 nucleotides read TGTGCCAGCAGTTCCCACCTTGGGACAGATCCCTCCTACGAGCAGTACTTC. Translating gives CASSSHLGTDPSYEQYF.

This chain joins TRBV24-1 and TRBJ1-5; D is ambiguous. Trimming shortened V by 5 bases and J by 5 bases, and 6 bases separated the two germline ends. The germline gives CDR1 KGHDR, CDR2 SFDVKD. This CDR3 region has 12 residues. The CDR3 region has the DNA TGTGCCACCAGTGGATTAGATCAGCCCCAGCATTTT. Translating gives CATSGLDQPQHF.

The chain couples TRBV28 to TRBJ1-4, with TRBD1 identical over 11 bases. Unmatched junction bases numbered 5, after V lost 3 bases and J lost 8 bases. The CDR3 is 15 amino acids. CDR1 MDHEN and CDR2 SYDVKM come from the germline V gene. The CDR3 is CASSFLDRGQEKLFF. CDR3 nucleotide sequence: TGTGCCAGCAGTTTTTTGGACAGGGGGCAGGAAAAACTGTTTTTT. Together with reference TRBV28 and TRBJ1-4, the CDR3 gives the full variable domain: DVKVTQSSRYLVKRTGEKVFLECVQDMDHENMFWYRQDPGLGLRLIYFSYDVKMKEKGDIPEGYSVSREKKERFSLILESASTNQTSMYLCASSFLDRGQEKLFFGSGTQLSVL.

This clonotype was detected many times. This CDR3 is CASSFTPRGQPRGGLRPNEQFF. Here the CDR3 DNA reads TGTGCCAGCAGCTTCACCCCGAGGGGACAACCCCGAGGCGGTCTACGTCCCAATGAGCAGTTCTTC. This chain uses TRBV7-9 with TRBJ2-1, with a possible D match to TRBD1 (6 bases). CDR3 length: 22 amino acids. CDR1 is SEHNR and CDR2 is FQNEAQ in the germline V gene (reference sequence). The ends were cut back, 3 bases at V and 6 bases at J, with 36 bases in the middle.

The chain recombines TRBV28 with TRBJ1-5; the D is unclear. V lost 6 bases, J lost 5 bases, and 8 bases lay in between. The CDR3 consists of 12 residues. CDR1 is MDHEN and CDR2 is SYDVKM in the germline V gene. CDR3 sequence reads: CASRLRYQPQHF. The DNA for the CDR3 is TGTGCCAGCAGATTACGATATCAGCCCCAGCATTTT.

Remarks on this clonotype: Mismatch with germline at one junction end may stem from a read error. The chain joins TRBV20-1 to TRBJ2-3; 9 positions agree with TRBD2. The germline V gene encodes CDR1 DFQATT and CDR2 SNEGSKA (reference sequence). The CDR3 is 15 residues long. CDR3 DNA sequence: TGCAGTGCTAGATCGGCCGGGACTAGCAAAGATACGCAGTATTTT. Translating gives CSARSAGTSKDTQYF.

This clonotype was counted many times. The chain is built from TRBV10-3 and TRBJ1-5; D is undetermined. V shed 0 bases and J shed 9 bases, with 15 bases lying between them. Germline V lookup: CDR1 ENHRY, CDR2 SYGVKD. The CDR3 spans 15 residues. The CDR3 spells CAISESSGRTRPQHF. CDR3 sequence (DNA): TGTGCCATCAGTGAGTCTTCGGGGAGAACACGGCCCCAGCATTTT.

This clonotype has just a few counts. The chain joins TRBV28 to TRBJ2-5; D unclear. Trimming left V 5 bases short and J 5 bases short, with 21 bases between. The germline V gene has CDR1 MDHEN and CDR2 SYDVKM. This CDR3 is built from 16 residues. CDR3 residues: CASSTSGWGWGETQYF. The CDR3 DNA reads as TGTGCCAGCAGTACCTCCGGGTGGGGATGGGGTGAGACCCAGTACTTC. The whole variable domain, filled in from reference TRBV28 and TRBJ2-5, reads DVKVTQSSRYLVKRTGEKVFLECVQDMDHENMFWYRQDPGLGLRLIYFSYDVKMKEKGDIPEGYSVSREKKERFSLILESASTNQTSMYLCASSTSGWGWGETQYFGPGTRLLVL.

The chain is built from TRBV25-1 and TRBJ1-2; 9 bases fit TRBD1. CDR1 is MGHDK, CDR2 SYGVNS, per germline. The CDR3 sequence is 14 residues long. Losses at the gene ends were 4 bases for V and 7 bases for J; bases not matched to a gene: 7. CDR3 sequence: CASSGMWTGAGYTF. The CDR3 DNA reads TGTGCCAGCAGTGGCATGTGGACAGGGGCTGGCTACACCTTC.

This clonotype was seen ten or more times. The V call is TRBV6-2 or TRBV6-3, the J call TRBJ1-1; D not resolved. The V end was cut by 3 bases, the J end by 1 base, with 12 bases between. This CDR3 has 15 amino acids. CDR1 MNHEY and CDR2 SVGEGT come from the germline V gene. CDR3 protein: CASSYLGRRNTEAFF. The CDR3 bases are TGTGCCAGCAGTTATTTGGGCAGGAGGAACACTGAAGCTTTCTTT.

The chain combines TRBV5-6 with TRBJ2-3; 7 nucleotides align to TRBD2. In germline, CDR1 is SGHDT, CDR2 YYEEEE. There are 14 residues in the CDR3. Losses at the gene ends were 3 bases for V and 1 base for J; bases not matched to a gene: 2. CDR3 loop: CASSSSGGTDTQYF. The CDR3 DNA reads as TGTGCCAGCAGCTCGAGCGGGGGCACAGATACGCAGTATTTT.

The J gene is TRBJ2-1, the V gene TRBV20-1; D might be TRBD2 (6 bases). V gave up 7 bases and J gave up 3 bases, with 13 bases separating them. Germline V gene data show CDR1 as DFQATT and CDR2 as SNEGSKA (reference sequence). This CDR3 contains 13 residues. This CDR3 is CSVEGVNYNEQFF. CDR3 nucleotide sequence: TGCAGTGTGGAGGGAGTAAACTACAATGAGCAGTTCTTC.

This clonotype was counted a few times. The CDR3 protein is CASTSASRTDTQYF. The CDR3 DNA is TGTGCCAGCACTTCTGCTAGCCGGACAGATACGCAGTATTTT. This sequence joins TRBV11-2 and TRBJ2-3; D is perhaps TRBD2 (5 bases). The CDR3 runs 14 residues. Germline CDR1 reads SGHAT; CDR2 reads FQNNGV. Trimming removed 7 bases at V and 3 bases at J, with 14 bases between.

This clonotype was seen repeatedly, ten times or more. The chain couples TRBV27 to TRBJ1-2; D uncertain. V was trimmed by 8 bases and J by 4 bases, leaving 11 bases between them. Germline-derived CDR1 and CDR2 are MNHEY and SMNVEV (reference sequence). This CDR3 comprises 12 residues. CDR3 DNA sequence: TGTGCCAGCGGGGAGGTGGGCTATGGCTACACCTTC. It is translated as CASGEVGYGYTF.

This clonotype was counted a few times. This sequence joins TRBV7-6 and TRBJ2-2, with D uncertain. Trimming removed 5 bases from V and 0 bases from J, with 16 bases in between. The CDR3 is 17 amino acids. CDR1 and CDR2 (germline): SGHVS, FNYEAQ. The CDR3: CASSQDRPIANTGELFF. The DNA of the CDR3 is TGTGCCAGCAGCCAAGACCGGCCTATTGCGAACACCGGGGAGCTGTTTTTT.